The rows below give T cell receptor beta chains drawn from one sample of a study of shared clonotypes between healthy human individuals. Sequenced by immunoSEQ multiplex PCR; TCRdb stores in-frame clones only, minus some. The sample holds about 1.1 million clones; 77% are singletons and the top ten take roughly 0.9%. The sequencing sample was made of memory CD4+ T cells from PBMCs. These receptors were taken from a man aged 18 to 30 in good health. Some clones in this sample may be carry-over from other donors' samples. The CDR3 runs from the conserved cysteine through the conserved F or W. The order of the fields is V gene, D gene, clone size, J gene, CDR3 protein, CDR3 DNA. A D gene is named only where the DNA matches it firmly. Not all rows give a size; the values are once, few, many and, for expanded clones, a class.

V gene: TRBV10-3
D gene: TRBD1
clone size: NA
J gene: TRBJ2-2
CDR3 protein: CAISAASGGTGELFF
CDR3 DNA: TGTGCCATCAGTGCAGCTTCAGGGGGCACCGGGGAGCTGTTTTTT

V gene: TRBV2
D gene: NA
clone size: NA
J gene: TRBJ2-5
CDR3 protein: CASCLYLQETQYF
CDR3 DNA: TGTGCCAGCTGCCTATACCTTCAAGAGACCCAGTACTTC

V gene: TRBV2
D gene: TRBD1
clone size: once
J gene: TRBJ2-1
CDR3 protein: CASRNRDRGHNEQFF
CDR3 DNA: TGTGCCAGCAGGAACCGGGACAGGGGACACAATGAGCAGTTCTTC

V gene: TRBV10-3
D gene: TRBD1
clone size: NA
J gene: TRBJ2-3
CDR3 protein: CAINENRGSPDTQYF
CDR3 DNA: TGTGCCATCAACGAAAACAGGGGTTCCCCAGATACGCAGTATTTT

V gene: TRBV7-3
D gene: TRBD2
clone size: NA
J gene: TRBJ2-5
CDR3 protein: CASSLGTSGGETQYF
CDR3 DNA: TGTGCCAGCAGCTTAGGGACTAGCGGGGGTGAGACCCAGTACTTC

V gene: TRBV30
D gene: NA
clone size: few
J gene: TRBJ1-1
CDR3 protein: CAWGRDDMNTEAFF
CDR3 DNA: TGTGCCTGGGGGAGGGATGACATGAACACTGAAGCTTTCTTT

V gene: TRBV7-2
D gene: NA
clone size: NA
J gene: TRBJ2-3
CDR3 protein: CASSRVGGTDTQYF
CDR3 DNA: TGTGCCAGCAGCAGGGTAGGGGGTACAGATACGCAGTATTTT

V gene: TRBV18
D gene: NA
clone size: NA
J gene: TRBJ2-7
CDR3 protein: CASSPSRSSYEQYF
CDR3 DNA: TGTGCCAGCTCACCATCCAGGAGCTCCTACGAGCAGTACTTC

V gene: TRBV6-1
D gene: NA
clone size: NA
J gene: TRBJ2-5
CDR3 protein: CASMRGPLETQYF
CDR3 DNA: TGTGCCAGCATGAGGGGTCCATTAGAGACCCAGTACTTC

V gene: TRBV19
D gene: NA
clone size: NA
J gene: TRBJ2-1
CDR3 protein: CASSMLLTYNEQFF
CDR3 DNA: TGTGCCAGTAGTATGTTACTCACTTACAATGAGCAGTTCTTC

V gene: TRBV2
D gene: TRBD1
clone size: NA
J gene: TRBJ1-6
CDR3 protein: CASSERDSFNSPLHF
CDR3 DNA: TGTGCCAGCAGTGAAAGGGACAGCTTTAATTCACCCCTCCACTTT

V gene: TRBV5-1
D gene: TRBD2
clone size: NA
J gene: TRBJ2-1
CDR3 protein: CASSGRESSYNEQFF
CDR3 DNA: TGCGCCAGCAGTGGGCGGGAGAGCTCCTACAATGAGCAGTTCTTC

V gene: TRBV9
D gene: TRBD2
clone size: NA
J gene: TRBJ2-7
CDR3 protein: CASSVASGSYEQYF
CDR3 DNA: TGTGCCAGCAGCGTCGCTAGCGGCTCCTACGAGCAGTACTTC

V gene: TRBV7-9
D gene: TRBD2
clone size: NA
J gene: TRBJ2-1
CDR3 protein: CASSPPGRGWNEQFF
CDR3 DNA: TGTGCCAGCAGTCCCCCCGGGAGGGGTTGGAATGAGCAGTTCTTC

V gene: TRBV19
D gene: NA
clone size: NA
J gene: TRBJ1-1
CDR3 protein: CASSISAFEAFF
CDR3 DNA: TGTGCCAGTAGTATCTCAGCCTTTGAAGCTTTCTTT

V gene: TRBV11-2
D gene: TRBD2
clone size: NA
J gene: TRBJ2-3
CDR3 protein: CASSSTSGTLDPTDTQYF
CDR3 DNA: TGTGCCAGCAGCTCTACTAGCGGAACACTTGACCCCACAGATACGCAGTATTTT

V gene: TRBV7-2
D gene: NA
clone size: NA
J gene: TRBJ2-1
CDR3 protein: CASSSNPLYNEQFF
CDR3 DNA: TGTGCCAGCAGCTCAAACCCTCTCTACAATGAGCAGTTCTTC

V gene: TRBV5-1
D gene: TRBD2
clone size: NA
J gene: TRBJ2-3
CDR3 protein: CASSLLGAGGGPSTDTQYF
CDR3 DNA: TGCGCCAGCAGCTTGCTTGGGGCGGGAGGGGGCCCAAGCACAGATACGCAGTATTTT

V gene: TRBV10-3
D gene: NA
clone size: few
J gene: TRBJ2-2
CDR3 protein: CAISGVSGGELFF
CDR3 DNA: TGTGCCATCAGTGGGGTCTCAGGCGGGGAGCTGTTTTTT

V gene: TRBV7-9
D gene: NA
clone size: NA
J gene: TRBJ2-2
CDR3 protein: CASSLGETGELFF
CDR3 DNA: TGTGCCAGCAGCTTGGGGGAAACCGGGGAGCTGTTTTTT

V gene: TRBV7-3
D gene: NA
clone size: few
J gene: TRBJ1-1
CDR3 protein: CASSFTHNTEAFF
CDR3 DNA: TGTGCCAGCAGCTTCACCCATAACACTGAAGCTTTCTTT

V gene: TRBV11-2
D gene: NA
clone size: few
J gene: TRBJ2-7
CDR3 protein: CASSRGGDEQYF
CDR3 DNA: TGTGCCAGCAGCAGGGGGGGCGACGAGCAGTACTTC

V gene: TRBV5-6
D gene: TRBD1
clone size: NA
J gene: TRBJ1-1
CDR3 protein: CASSFRQGALYDTEAFF
CDR3 DNA: TGTGCCAGCAGCTTTAGACAGGGGGCGCTTTATGACACTGAAGCTTTCTTT

V gene: TRBV18
D gene: NA
clone size: few
J gene: TRBJ2-7
CDR3 protein: CASSQQGVLYEQYF
CDR3 DNA: TGTGCCAGCTCACAACAGGGTGTGCTCTACGAGCAGTACTTC

V gene: TRBV19
D gene: TRBD1
clone size: NA
J gene: TRBJ2-7
CDR3 protein: CASSIGQGKSYEQYF
CDR3 DNA: TGTGCCAGTAGTATCGGACAGGGGAAGTCCTACGAGCAGTACTTC

V gene: TRBV19
D gene: TRBD2
clone size: NA
J gene: TRBJ2-1
CDR3 protein: CASSTPGLGPRDEQFF
CDR3 DNA: TGTGCCAGTAGTACACCGGGACTAGGGCCTCGCGATGAGCAGTTCTTC

V gene: TRBV2
D gene: NA
clone size: few
J gene: TRBJ2-5
CDR3 protein: CASSDGGGQYF
CDR3 DNA: TGTGCCAGCAGTGACGGTGGCGGGCAGTACTTC

V gene: TRBV14
D gene: TRBD2
clone size: NA
J gene: TRBJ2-7
CDR3 protein: CASSRGASGTYEQYF
CDR3 DNA: TGTGCCAGCAGCCGTGGAGCTAGCGGGACCTACGAGCAGTACTTC